The 20 T cell receptor beta chains listed next were all sequenced from one sample in a study of blood T cells in healthy people across ages. Using a J-beta primer mix together with a sample-barcoded 5' primer, a second PCR was run for roughly 6 to 12 cycles. A single record per CDR3 protein comes from TCRdb applying MiXCR to the 5' RACE reads. This sample yields fewer than 1 million distinct CDR3 sequences, of which 40% to 50% are seen a single time; nearly 20% belongs to the top ten. The sample taken for sequencing was blood. These receptors all stem from a man in his fifties or sixties in good health.

The CDR3 reads CASSELEKGAFYGYTF. CDR3 sequence (DNA): TGTGCCAGCAGTGAACTGGAAAAGGGGGCCTTCTATGGCTACACCTTC. V gene TRBV25-1 combines with J gene TRBJ1-2, with 7 bases that match TRBD1. This CDR3 has 16 residues. The ends lost 2 bases at V and 4 bases at J; junction bases unmatched: 10. The germline V gene encodes CDR1 MGHDK and CDR2 SYGVNS.

The chain combines TRBV29-1 with TRBJ2-6; weak D call: TRBD1 (6 bases). Trimming took 7 bases from V and 11 from J, leaving 15 bases between them. Germline assignment: CDR1 SQVTM and CDR2 ANQGSEA. The CDR3 sequence is 12 residues long. The CDR3 here is CSGTTGRDVLTF. CDR3 bases: TGCAGCGGCACAACAGGGAGAGACGTCCTGACTTTC.

This clonotype appeared a single time. V is TRBV2 and J is TRBJ2-1; possibly TRBD1 for D (6 bases). The CDR3 loop spans 13 amino acids. CDR1 and CDR2 from the germline V gene are SNHLY and FYNNEI. V was clipped by 6 bases and J by 4 bases, with 10 bases between them. Written as DNA, the CDR3 is TGTGCCAGCAGGCTTACAGGGTACAATGAGCAGTTCTTC. Translating gives CASRLTGYNEQFF.

This rearrangement joins TRBV4-1 to TRBJ2-5; TRBD2 aligns across 9 bases. The end of the DNA fits TRBJ2-7 better, so the J call may be wrong. This CDR3 spans 17 amino acids. The germline gives CDR1 MGHRA, CDR2 YSYEKL. The CDR3 nucleotides read TGCGCCAGCAGCCAAGGCACGGGGAGCGGGGGGCGGTACGAGCAGTACTTC. Amino acid sequence: CASSQGTGSGGRYEQYF.

The chain is built from TRBV5-5 and TRBJ1-6; 7 bases map to TRBD1. The trim removed 0 bases at V and 8 bases at J, leaving 8 bases unmatched. Germline-derived CDR1 and CDR2 are SGHKS and YYEKEE (reference sequence). The CDR3 consists of 16 residues. The DNA for the CDR3 is TGTGCCAGCAGCTTGGCCAGGGGGGCATCGGATTCACCCCTCCACTTT. It is translated as CASSLARGASDSPLHF.

CDR3 protein: CAIAQGGYEQYF. The CDR3 DNA follows: TGTGCCATCGCGCAGGGTGGCTACGAGCAGTACTTC. The V gene is TRBV10-3, the J gene TRBJ2-7, with D perhaps TRBD1 (5 bases). From germline, CDR1 is ENHRY and CDR2 SYGVKD. This CDR3 comprises 12 residues. Trimming stripped 8 bases from V and 3 bases from J, with 11 bases between.

As DNA, the CDR3 is TGTGCCAGCAGCTTAATTGTGACAGGGAACACTGAAGCTTTCTTT. It codes for CASSLIVTGNTEAFF. The gene calls are TRBV7-2 and TRBJ1-1, with D perhaps TRBD1 (6 bases). The CDR3 length is 15 residues. V was clipped by 2 bases and J by 1 base, with 11 bases between them. CDR1 is SGHTA, CDR2 FQGNSA, per germline.

This clonotype was observed a few times. The genes are TRBV7-3 and TRBJ2-5; D is unclear. The CDR3 covers 13 residues. Germline assignment: CDR1 SGHTA and CDR2 FQGTGA. V lost 2 bases and J lost 6, with 10 bases in between. This chain's CDR3 is CASSLDGSKTQYF. CDR3 coding DNA: TGTGCCAGCAGCTTAGATGGATCAAAGACCCAGTACTTC.

This clonotype was counted between two and nine times. The chain couples TRBV7-9 to TRBJ1-5; 8 nucleotides agree with TRBD1. CDR3 size: 13 residues. Germline CDR1 is SEHNR and CDR2 is FQNEAQ (reference sequence). With V trimmed by 4 bases and J by 5 bases, 1 base remained unmatched. This CDR3 reads CASSSTGDQPQHF. As DNA, the CDR3 is TGTGCCAGCAGCTCGACAGGGGATCAGCCCCAGCATTTT.

The chain carries TRBV25-1 and TRBJ1-2; D not certain. The V gene lost 3 bases and the J gene lost 7 bases, with 9 bases spanning the gap. CDR3 length: 12 amino acids. The germline gives CDR1 MGHDK, CDR2 SYGVNS. CDR3 DNA sequence: TGTGCCAGCAGTGATAGATGGTTTGGCTACACCTTC. Its translation is CASSDRWFGYTF.

The CDR3 DNA sequence: TGCAGTGCTAGAGCCGGGACTTCCCTCTACAATGAGCAGTACTTC. Translating gives CSARAGTSLYNEQYF. The chain recombines TRBV20-1 with TRBJ2-1; TRBD2 might be the D (6 bases). The better agreement between TRBJ2-7 and the DNA end casts doubt on the J call. In germline, CDR1 is DFQATT, CDR2 SNEGSKA (reference sequence). The CDR3 sequence is 15 residues long.

The chain links TRBV6-2 or TRBV6-3 to TRBJ1-4; tentatively, D is TRBD1 (5 bases). CDR1 and CDR2 (germline): MNHEY, SVGEGT. V lost 6 bases and J 5 bases, leaving 13 bases between the germline ends. The CDR3 extends over 14 amino acids. The CDR3 loop reads CASSGDGPNEKLFF. The CDR3 DNA is TGTGCCAGCAGCGGGGACGGACCAAATGAAAAACTGTTTTTT.

The gene calls are TRBV3-1 and TRBJ1-2; 7 nucleotides line up with TRBD1. V trimming: 4 bases; J trimming: 6 bases; junction bases outside the gene matches: 8. The germline V gene encodes CDR1 LGHDT and CDR2 YNNKEL (reference sequence). This CDR3 comprises 14 residues. In nucleotides, the CDR3 is TGTGCCAGCAGCCCCTCGGACAGGTCGAATGGCTACACCTTC. As protein: CASSPSDRSNGYTF.

The chain combines TRBV11-3 with TRBJ2-7, with D perhaps being TRBD1 or TRBD2 (6 bases each). There are 16 residues in the CDR3. V was shortened by 0 bases and J by 4 bases, with 16 bases between the two germline ends. Germline loops: CDR1 SGHNT, CDR2 YENEEA. The CDR3 sequence: CASSLDPPGGRYEQYF. The CDR3 region has the DNA TGTGCCAGCAGCTTAGACCCCCCCGGGGGCCGGTACGAGCAGTACTTC. Supplemented by reference TRBV11-3 and TRBJ2-7, the full variable domain reads EAGVVQSPRYKIIEKKQPVAFWCNPISGHNTLYWYLQNLGQGPELLIRYENEEAVDDSQLPKDRFSAERLKGVDSTLKIQPAELGDSAVYLCASSLDPPGGRYEQYFGPGTRLTVT.

The chain combines TRBV13 with TRBJ1-6; D possibly corresponds to TRBD1 (6 bases). This CDR3 region has 14 residues. The germline V and J ends were trimmed by 1 base and 6 bases, with 7 bases remaining between them. Germline CDR1 reads PRHDT; CDR2 reads FYEKMQ (reference sequence). The CDR3 DNA is TGTGCCAGCAGCTTAGCCAGGGGTAATTCACCCCTCCACTTT. The encoded protein is CASSLARGNSPLHF.

This clonotype was picked up a small number of times. The chain links TRBV2 to TRBJ2-7; perhaps TRBD2 as D (5 bases). Germline CDR1 is SNHLY and CDR2 is FYNNEI. The germline V and J ends were trimmed by 5 bases and 3 bases, with 14 bases remaining between them. The CDR3 has 14 residues. CDR3 bases: TGTGCCAGCAGTCGGGGTCCTCAAAGCTACGAGCAGTACTTC. Translating gives CASSRGPQSYEQYF.

The J gene is TRBJ1-2, the V gene TRBV20-1; D may be TRBD1 (6 bases). This CDR3 contains 12 residues. Trimming took off 0 bases at V and 8 bases at J, with 10 bases between the two ends. The germline V gene has CDR1 DFQATT and CDR2 SNEGSKA (reference sequence). CDR3 coding DNA: TGCAGTGCTAGAGATCCGGGGGGCGGCTACACCTTC. Encoded protein: CSARDPGGGYTF.

The DNA for the CDR3 is TGCGCCAGCAGCCAGAGGCTCGGGATTGGCTATGGCTACACCTTC. It is translated as CASSQRLGIGYGYTF. The rearrangement uses TRBV4-3 and TRBJ1-2; no definite D call. CDR3 size: 15 residues. Germline assignment: CDR1 LGHNA and CDR2 YSLEER. Trimming left V 3 bases short and J 4 bases short, with 15 bases between.

V gene TRBV20-1 combines with J gene TRBJ1-6; D call uncertain. Between the trimmed V and J ends, which lost 2 bases and 10 bases, there was a span of 12 bases. Germline CDR1 reads DFQATT; CDR2 reads SNEGSKA (reference sequence). The CDR3 extends over 13 amino acids. CDR3 nucleotide sequence: TGCAGTGCTAGATTGGCAGGTGGCTCACCCCTCCACTTT. This gives the protein CSARLAGGSPLHF.

V is TRBV6-5 and J is TRBJ1-4; D unresolved. The germline V gene has CDR1 MNHEY and CDR2 SVGAGI. The CDR3 totals 17 residues. The V and J ends lost 0 bases and 0 bases respectively, with 11 bases between them. The CDR3 region has the DNA TGTGCCAGCAGTTACTCCTCCCCGGGTGCAACTAATGAAAAACTGTTTTTT. Residues: CASSYSSPGATNEKLFF.